The rows below give T cell receptor beta chains drawn from one sample of a study of T-cell reconstitution after alpha-beta-depleted transplantation in children. TCRdb passed the PCR reads through MiXCR, listing each CDR3 protein once. Of 300,000 to 400,000 distinct CDR3 sequences in the sample, roughly 25% were seen once. Sequences were derived from PBMCs, mostly from graft donor cells, sampled 180 days after TCRalphabeta/CD19-depleted stem cell transplant. These receptors originate from a male patient between 10 and 17 years old who had a stem cell transplant for acute lymphoblastic leukemia, so the T cells may come from the graft donor. The CDR3 runs from the conserved cysteine through the conserved F or W. A D gene is named only where the DNA matches it firmly. The listing skips clone size in some rows; elsewhere it reads once, few, many or a size class.

J gene	clone size	D gene	V gene	CDR3 DNA	CDR3 protein
TRBJ1-2	NA	NA	TRBV20-1	TGCAGTGCTAGAGATCCAACCCGGCGATCCTATGGCTACACCTTC	CSARDPTRRSYGYTF
TRBJ2-3	few	TRBD2	TRBV5-1	TGCGCCAGCAGCTTGGCCGCTAGCGGGAGTACAGATACGCAGTATTTT	CASSLAASGSTDTQYF
TRBJ2-5	few	TRBD2	TRBV7-7	TGTGCCAGCAGCCCCGGACTAGCGGGAGGGCCGTGGGAGACCCAGTACTTC	CASSPGLAGGPWETQYF
TRBJ2-3	NA	TRBD1	TRBV7-3	TGTGCCAGCAGCGGCCCCGGGACAGGGGGGCATACGCAGTATTTT	CASSGPGTGGHTQYF
TRBJ2-7	NA	NA	TRBV10-2	TGCGCCAGCAGTGGCCGGGACTCCCTCGGGTACGAGCAGTACTTC	CASSGRDSLGYEQYF
TRBJ2-3	NA	TRBD2	TRBV11-1	TGTGCCAGCAGCTCTCCATTCATAGATCCGGGACTAGCAACAGATACGCAGTATTTT	CASSSPFIDPGLATDTQYF
TRBJ1-2	NA	TRBD1	TRBV20-1	TGCAGTGCTAGGACAGGGGAAAGCTATGGCTACACCTTC	CSARTGESYGYTF
TRBJ1-5	few	TRBD1	TRBV5-1	TGCGCCAGCAGCTTGGGGAGCCGGGACAGGGGGCGGAATAGCAATCAGCCCCAGCATTTT	CASSLGSRDRGRNSNQPQHF
TRBJ2-4	NA	NA	TRBV11-2	TGTGCCAGCAGCTTAGATACAGTATGGCTAGCCAAAAACATTCAGTACTTC	CASSLDTVWLAKNIQYF
TRBJ2-1	NA	TRBD2	TRBV5-5	TGTGCCAGCAGCTTGGCCCCTAGCGGGAGGCTCAATGAGCAGTTCTTC	CASSLAPSGRLNEQFF
TRBJ1-4	NA	TRBD1	TRBV7-6	TGTGCCAGCAGCTTACAGGGGGGGCTAAATGAAAAACTGTTTTTT	CASSLQGGLNEKLFF
TRBJ1-1	NA	NA	TRBV7-2	TGTGCCAGCAGCTCAGAGTCGATAGCCTACACTGAAGCTTTCTTT	CASSSESIAYTEAFF
TRBJ2-1	few	NA	TRBV9	TGTGCCAGCAGTCCACGGGCTTACAATGAGCAGTTCTTC	CASSPRAYNEQFF
TRBJ2-5	NA	NA	TRBV5-1	TGCGCCAGCAGCTTCGGCGCGGAGGGGGGCGAGACCCAGTACTTC	CASSFGAEGGETQYF
TRBJ2-2	NA	NA	TRBV7-9	TGTGCCAGCAGCTTAGGGCCGGCCGGGGAGCTGTTTTTT	CASSLGPAGELFF
TRBJ1-1	many	NA	TRBV4-2	TGTGCCAGCAGCCAAGCAGGACCGAACACTGAAGCTTTCTTT	CASSQAGPNTEAFF
TRBJ2-7	many	TRBD2	TRBV5-1	TGCGCCAGCAGCTTGGGTAGCGGGAGGAACGAGCAGTACTTC	CASSLGSGRNEQYF
TRBJ1-2	few	NA	TRBV12-3/TRBV12-4	TGTGCCAGCGCGGGACGAGGTGGAGGCTACACCTTC	CASAGRGGGYTF
TRBJ2-2	few	NA	TRBV20-1	TGCAGTGCTAGTTCCCTGGGGGGTGGAACCGGGGAGCTGTTTTTT	CSASSLGGGTGELFF
TRBJ2-5	NA	TRBD2	TRBV10-3	TGTGCCATCAGTGAGTCATTACTAGCGGGAGTGTCGCGAGAGACCCAGTACTTC	CAISESLLAGVSRETQYF
TRBJ2-7	many	NA	TRBV27	TGTGCCAGCAGTTTGGCGGGTTTGGGTGAGCAGTACTTC	CASSLAGLGEQYF
TRBJ2-7	many	NA	TRBV7-2	TGTGCCAGCAGCTTAGGGCCGACTAGTCCCTACGAGCAGTACTTC	CASSLGPTSPYEQYF
TRBJ2-7	NA	NA	TRBV27	TGTGCCAGCAGTAGACAGTACACTCTCTACGAGCAGTACTTC	CASSRQYTLYEQYF
TRBJ2-7	few	NA	TRBV9	TGTGCCAGCAGCGTAGGACTGTGGGGATACGAGCAGTACTTC	CASSVGLWGYEQYF
TRBJ1-2	NA	NA	TRBV24-1	TGTGCCACCAGTGATTCGACCCAGAACTATGGCTACACCTTC	CATSDSTQNYGYTF
TRBJ2-7	NA	NA	TRBV7-2	TGTGCCAGCAGCCCGGGACTCCCGGCCTCCGAGCAGTACTTC	CASSPGLPASEQYF
TRBJ1-5	few	NA	TRBV12-3/TRBV12-4	TGTGCCAGCAGTTTCCAATATAGCAATCAGCCCCAGCATTTT	CASSFQYSNQPQHF
TRBJ2-3	many	TRBD2	TRBV12-3/TRBV12-4	TGTGCCAGCAGTTTCCTAGCGGGAGAGCTAAATACGCAGTATTTT	CASSFLAGELNTQYF
TRBJ2-3	few	NA	TRBV14	TGTGCCAGCAGCCAAGATCTTCACTCCACAGATACGCAGTATTTT	CASSQDLHSTDTQYF
TRBJ1-6	NA	TRBD1	TRBV20-1	TGCAGTGCTAGAGATCCGAAGACAGGGGGTTATTCACCCCTCCACTTT	CSARDPKTGGYSPLHF
TRBJ2-1	few	TRBD2	TRBV9	TGTGCCAGCAGCCCTGTTGCGGGAGGTCACAATGAGCAGTTCTTC	CASSPVAGGHNEQFF
TRBJ1-2	NA	TRBD1	TRBV5-1	TGCGCCAGCAACGGACACGGGACAGTCTATGGCTACACCTTC	CASNGHGTVYGYTF
TRBJ2-1	NA	TRBD2	TRBV7-3	TGTGCCAGCAGCGCACCGGGACTAGCGGGAGGAAGTCAGCAGTTCTTC	CASSAPGLAGGSQQFF
TRBJ1-1	few	NA	TRBV10-3	TGTGCCACCCAATCGATGAACACTGAAGCTTTCTTT	CATQSMNTEAFF
TRBJ1-2	few	NA	TRBV14	TGTGCCAGCAGCCAAGTAAGAGGGGGCTACACCTTC	CASSQVRGGYTF
TRBJ2-5	NA	NA	TRBV5-1	TGCGCCAGCAGCTTGGGTGGGACCTATCAAGAGACCCAGTACTTC	CASSLGGTYQETQYF
TRBJ1-2	NA	NA	TRBV12-3/TRBV12-4	TGTGCCAGCAGTGCCCTGTCTAACTATGGCTACACCTTC	CASSALSNYGYTF
TRBJ2-1	few	NA	TRBV5-1	TGCGCCAGCAGCTCCTACGGACTGGCTTTCACGAACACCTACAATGAGCAGTTCTTC	CASSSYGLAFTNTYNEQFF
TRBJ1-4	few	NA	TRBV10-3	TGTGCCATCAGGGGGGACCTACAGAATGAAAAACTGTTTTTT	CAIRGDLQNEKLFF
TRBJ2-1	NA	TRBD2	TRBV20-1	TGCAGTGCTAGAGGGAAGTCGACTAGCGGGAGGGCGCGAGAGCAGTTCTTC	CSARGKSTSGRAREQFF
TRBJ2-7	few	TRBD2	TRBV5-1	TGCGCCAGCAGGGGAGCGGGAGCCCCCCACGAGCAGTACTTC	CASRGAGAPHEQYF
TRBJ2-7	few	TRBD2	TRBV28	TGTGCCAGCAGTTTCATGACTAGCGGGAGTTACGAGCAGTACTTC	CASSFMTSGSYEQYF
TRBJ2-7	NA	TRBD1	TRBV7-9	TGTGCCAGCAGCCCAAGACAGGGGAGTTTCTACGAGCAGTACTTC	CASSPRQGSFYEQYF